This TCR beta chain was documented in a study of blood T cells in healthy people across ages. Study outcomes and limitations: In long-lived donors, naive CD4+ cell counts and diversity exceeded those of aged donors.

The germline V gene encodes CDR1 MNHNS and CDR2 SASEGT. The CDR3 runs 16 residues. V lost 7 bases and J 0 bases, leaving 18 bases between the germline ends. A second PCR of roughly 7 to 11 cycles used a sample-barcoded 5' primer and a J-beta primer mix. Each CDR3 protein is one row after TCRdb ran MiXCR on the 5' RACE reads. The top ten hold about an eighth of the sample, which has around 990,000 distinct CDR3 sequences, roughly two fifths seen once. Regarding this clonotype: Its cognate antigen is unknown.

Sequencing input: blood. This TCR came from a man aged 18-30 years in good health. The chain carries TRBV6-1 and TRBJ1-2; D is unresolved. CDR3 bases: TGTGCCAGCATTCCCGCCGGAGCCCCCTCTAACTATGGCTACACCTTC. This codes for CASIPAGAPSNYGYTF.